Sequencing of this TCR beta chain was carried out in a study of T cell repertoires in cytomegalovirus infection (dated by TCRdb to the late 2010s). With regard to the full study: Peptide stimulations targeted recently identified HLA-C-restricted CMV epitopes, whose presentation resists viral immunomodulation, together with well-studied HLA-B-restricted epitopes. The HLA type of each donor mattered for the analysis, because public TCR beta signatures pointed to carriage of CMV infection along with the matching HLA type.

The listed sequencing device is Illumina HiSeq 1500. TCRdb applied fastp at Q25 and MiXCR to the public reads, then kept only in-frame beta chains. Every entry covers one CDR3 protein and lists the most common genes and DNA from its rows. This sample lists some 560,000 distinct CDR3 sequences; 40% were detected once. The leading ten clones occupy about 46% of the sample. The treatment or condition label for this specimen denotes: in vitro stimulation with specific CMV peptide epitopes to enrich CMV-specific T cells. Concerning this clonotype: What antigen it recognizes has not been identified. No base-level quality is on record; no much larger clone is a single base apart.

V is reduced by 2 bases and J by 5 bases, leaving a spacing of 7 bases between them. From the cysteine through the phenylalanine, the CDR3 covers 13 amino acids. Just CDR3 DNA is preserved here, 39 bases in frame from base 1. Reading the germline V gene gives CDR1 SGHAT and CDR2 FQNNGV. Summary of the overall study and its limitations: The ex vivo response was dominated by HLA-C-restricted CMV-specific TCR beta clonotypes, which also provided the single most frequent clonotype in two of eight donors. Cumulative frequency of public TCR beta family members discriminated carriers of CMV infection plus the relevant HLA type in this cohort and an independent approximately 340-donor cohort.

The receptor was isolated from a human donor in good health (CMV status not recorded). Some clones in this sample may be carry-over from other donors' samples. The chain was built from TRBV11-2 and TRBJ2-1, with the D gene not confidently named. The source material was cultured PBMCs, sampled from culture after CMV antigen stimulation. The bases are TGTGCCAGCAGCTTATGGGCTGACAATGAGCAGTTCTTC. Translated, this is CASSLWADNEQFF. When the CDR3 is completed using the reference TRBV11-2 and TRBJ2-1 genes on either side, the full variable domain is EAGVAQSPRYKIIEKRQSVAFWCNPISGHATLYWYQQILGQGPKLLIQFQNNGVVDDSQLPKDRFSAERLKGVDSTLKIQPAKLEDSAVYLCASSLWADNEQFFGPGTRLTVL.